The 8 T cell receptor beta chains listed next were all sequenced from one sample in a study of T-cell reconstitution after alpha-beta-depleted transplantation in children. Using unique molecular identifiers, the investigators prepared the TCRbeta library. TCRdb fed the PCR reads into MiXCR, producing one record per CDR3 protein. The sample lists hundreds of thousands of distinct CDR3 sequences, 13% seen once, with approximately 2% in the top ten. This sample comprised PBMCs, mostly from graft donor cells, obtained 360 days after TCRalphabeta/CD19-depleted stem cell transplant. These receptors were obtained from a male patient younger than 18 who had a stem cell transplant for acute myeloid leukemia, so the T cells may come from the graft donor.

Ten or more counts support this clonotype. V usage is TRBV6-2 or TRBV6-3 and J usage is TRBJ2-1; 13 nucleotides match TRBD2. The J segment lost 7 bases and the V segment lost 7 bases, leaving 10 bases of the junction unmatched. Germline CDR1 MNHEY, CDR2 SVGEGT. The CDR3 spans 16 residues. This CDR3 reads CASTPSGLAGENEQFF. CDR3 coding DNA: TGTGCCAGCACCCCCTCTGGACTAGCGGGAGAGAATGAGCAGTTCTTC.

In this sample, this clonotype turned up many times. The chain uses TRBV3-1 and TRBJ2-7, with a tentative D call TRBD2 (6 bases). Trimming cost V 4 bases and J 5 bases, with 21 bases left between them. This CDR3 spans 16 amino acids. Germline V lookup: CDR1 LGHDT, CDR2 YNNKEL (reference sequence). CDR3: CASSLRIGSIGNEQYF. The CDR3 coding sequence is TGTGCCAGCAGCCTCCGTATCGGGAGTATAGGAAACGAGCAGTACTTC.

At least ten counts were recorded for this clonotype. The chain links TRBV28 to TRBJ2-1; the D gene is possibly TRBD2 (6 bases). Between the trimmed V and J ends, which lost 7 bases and 0 bases, there was a span of 13 bases. The CDR3 has 15 residues. Germline lookup yields CDR1 MDHEN and CDR2 SYDVKM. The DNA for the CDR3 is TGTGCCAGCACCTTGAGCGGGCCCTCCTACAATGAGCAGTTCTTC. Encoded protein: CASTLSGPSYNEQFF.

The CDR3 DNA follows: TGCAGTGCTAGAGGACTAGTGGAGACCCAGTACTTC. This gives the protein CSARGLVETQYF. The rearrangement joins TRBV20-1 to TRBJ2-5; possible D gene TRBD2, 6 bases. Germline values: CDR1 DFQATT, CDR2 SNEGSKA (reference sequence). The CDR3 length is 12 residues. Trimming cost V 1 base and J 5 bases, with 8 bases left between them.

The chain recombines TRBV11-3 with TRBJ2-1; 7 positions agree with TRBD2. The CDR3 has 15 residues. CDR1 and CDR2 from the germline V gene are SGHNT and YENEEA. Trimming took 5 bases from V and 4 from J; bases not matched to a gene: 8. The CDR3: CASSQRDAGYNEQFF. The CDR3 nucleotides are TGTGCCAGCAGCCAGCGGGACGCGGGGTACAATGAGCAGTTCTTC.

This clonotype was recorded a few times. The chain has TRBV7-2 and TRBJ2-5; 14 bases agree with TRBD2. V shed 0 bases and J 1 base; nucleotides not matched to a gene: 13. The CDR3 runs 21 residues. Germline assignment: CDR1 SGHTA and CDR2 FQGNSA. CDR3 sequence reads: CASSLAYWTSGRSIRQETQYF. The CDR3 DNA follows: TGTGCCAGCAGCTTAGCGTACTGGACTAGCGGGAGGTCAATACGCCAAGAGACCCAGTACTTC.

The table lists this clonotype with a few counts. The chain employs TRBV7-8 and TRBJ2-5; tentatively, D is TRBD1 or TRBD2 (5 bases each). Trimming took 3 bases from V and 5 from J, leaving 13 bases between them. The CDR3 loop spans 14 amino acids. Germline-derived CDR1 and CDR2 are SGHVS and FQNEAQ. Written as DNA, the CDR3 is TGTGCCAGCAGCTTCGCCCGAGGGGCGGAGACCCAGTACTTC. It specifies CASSFARGAETQYF.

The chain uses TRBV6-5 and TRBJ2-1; 11 bases are a match to TRBD2. V was clipped by 0 bases and J by 12 bases; unmatched bases: 10. Germline V lookup: CDR1 MNHEY, CDR2 SVGAGI. The CDR3 is made up of 16 amino acids. CDR3 region: CASSYSPTSGKMGQFF. The CDR3 DNA is TGTGCCAGCAGTTACTCACCGACTAGCGGGAAGATGGGGCAGTTCTTC.